Presented here are 14 T cell receptor beta chains from one specimen sequenced in a study of cytomegalovirus exposure and HLA in healthy donors. With 60 Vbeta and 13 Jbeta primers, the PCR was carried out. This table comes from immunoSEQ multiplex PCR, and its TCRdb copy is limited to in-frame clones, with some not included. Altogether a few hundred thousand clones are present, 65% to 90% being singletons, with the ten largest covering over 1.1%. The material sequenced was PBMCs. The receptor set was obtained from a girl aged 10 to 17 in good health and CMV-seronegative.

V gene TRBV9 combines with J gene TRBJ2-2; 11 nucleotides align to TRBD2. V trimming: 4 bases; J trimming: 0 bases; junction bases outside the gene matches: 8. There are 18 residues in the CDR3. Per germline, CDR1 SGDLS and CDR2 YYNGEE. Written as DNA, the CDR3 is TGTGCCAGCAGCAAGGGGCTAGCGGGGGGATCGAACACCGGGGAGCTGTTTTTT. Protein: CASSKGLAGGSNTGELFF.

In this sample, this clone turned up a few times. This chain uses TRBV5-1 with TRBJ1-1; D is perhaps TRBD1 (6 bases). The V end was cut by 0 bases, the J end by 1 base, with 10 bases between. CDR1 SGHRS and CDR2 YFSETQ come from the germline V gene. The CDR3 sequence is 15 residues long. CDR3 in amino acids: CASSLEGQTNTEAFF. As DNA, the CDR3 is TGCGCCAGCAGCTTGGAAGGACAGACGAACACTGAAGCTTTCTTT.

This clone was seen only a few times. V and J are TRBV30 and TRBJ1-4; 9 bases line up with TRBD1. The J segment lost 10 bases and the V segment lost 1 base, leaving 10 bases of the junction unmatched. The CDR3 has 15 amino acids. Per the germline V gene, CDR1 is GTSNPN and CDR2 is SVGIG (reference sequence). As DNA, the CDR3 is TGTGCCTGGAGTGCCCTACAGGGGGCTGGTGGAAAACTGTTTTTT. It encodes CAWSALQGAGGKLFF.

This clone was seen only a few times. The chain recombines TRBV7-9 with TRBJ1-5; no firm D call. CDR3 length: 13 residues. Trimming left V 10 bases short and J 2 bases short, with 12 bases between. Germline values: CDR1 SEHNR, CDR2 FQNEAQ (reference sequence). The CDR3 loop reads CATTDTGNQPQHF. Written as DNA, the CDR3 is TGTGCCACTACCGACACTGGCAATCAGCCCCAGCATTTT.

The rearrangement links TRBV5-4 to TRBJ2-5, with 7 bases aligning to TRBD1. Germline trimming cut 8 bases from V and 5 bases from J; bases unmatched to any gene: 9. The CDR3 extends over 13 amino acids. CDR1 and CDR2 (germline): SGHNT, YYREEE (reference sequence). Written as DNA, the CDR3 is TGTGCCAGTAAATACAGGGGAGAGGAGACCCAGTACTTC. Translating gives CASKYRGEETQYF.

This clone was seen a handful of times. The chain joins TRBV5-1 to TRBJ2-7; the D gene is possibly TRBD2 (5 bases). This CDR3 spans 16 amino acids. Germline V lookup: CDR1 SGHRS, CDR2 YFSETQ. The V gene lost 4 bases and the J gene lost 0 bases, with 17 bases spanning the gap. The CDR3 region is CASSPVSGFPSYEQYF. CDR3 in DNA: TGCGCCAGCAGCCCGGTATCGGGGTTCCCCTCCTACGAGCAGTACTTC.

This CDR3 reads CASSESATRTDTQYF. The CDR3 DNA reads TGCGCCAGCAGTGAGAGTGCTACCCGCACAGATACGCAGTATTTT. V and J are TRBV10-1 and TRBJ2-3, with D unresolved. V lost 2 bases to trimming and J lost 1 base, with 10 bases between them. This CDR3 is built from 15 residues. Germline V lookup: CDR1 WNHNN, CDR2 SYGVQD (reference sequence).

The genes are TRBV7-9 and TRBJ2-7, with D maybe TRBD2 (5 bases). Trimming took 3 bases from V and 2 from J, leaving 8 bases between them. Germline lookup yields CDR1 SEHNR and CDR2 FQNEAQ (reference sequence). This CDR3 has 13 amino acids. Written as DNA, the CDR3 is TGTGCCAGCAGCTTCGGGGTTACCTACGAGCAGTACTTC. Its translation is CASSFGVTYEQYF.

The rearrangement links TRBV14 to TRBJ2-1; D perhaps matches TRBD2 (6 bases). This CDR3 has 16 amino acids. Trimming shortened V by 0 bases and J by 2 bases, and 11 bases separated the two germline ends. The germline V gene encodes CDR1 SGHDN and CDR2 FVKESK. The CDR3 region has the DNA TGTGCCAGCAGCCAAGATTGGCGGGGCACCTACAATGAGCAGTTCTTC. Protein product: CASSQDWRGTYNEQFF.

This chain uses TRBV29-1 with TRBJ1-1; D is perhaps TRBD1 (5 bases). The V end was cut by 4 bases, the J end by 3 bases, with 18 bases between. This CDR3 region has 15 residues. Germline V lookup: CDR1 SQVTM, CDR2 ANQGSEA. The CDR3 DNA reads TGCAGCGTTGGGTCCAGGGCCGTTAGGGACACTGAAGCTTTCTTT. It specifies CSVGSRAVRDTEAFF. Using reference TRBV29-1 and TRBJ1-1 for the parts outside the CDR3, the full variable domain is SAVISQKPSRDICQRGTSLTIQCQVDSQVTMMFWYRQQPGQSLTLIATANQGSEATYESGFVIDKFPISRPNLTFSTLTVSNMSPEDSSIYLCSVGSRAVRDTEAFFGQGTRLTVV.

The rearrangement joins TRBV28 to TRBJ2-2, with a possible D match to TRBD2 (6 bases). This CDR3 region has 14 residues. CDR1 is MDHEN, CDR2 SYDVKM, per germline. The V end lost 10 bases, the J end lost 6 bases, and 18 bases lay between the germline ends. The CDR3 DNA sequence: TGTGCCACAACGACGGGGGTCCTGGCCGGGGAGCTGTTTTTT. Its translation is CATTTGVLAGELFF.

This chain connects TRBV27 to TRBJ2-2, with 7 bases lining up with TRBD1. V trimming: 5 bases; J trimming: 0 bases; junction bases outside the gene matches: 6. The CDR3 contains 16 residues. Germline CDR1 reads MNHEY; CDR2 reads SMNVEV (reference sequence). CDR3 nucleotides: TGTGCCAGCAGTCCACCGACAGGGACGAACACCGGGGAGCTGTTTTTT. Protein: CASSPPTGTNTGELFF.

The rearrangement joins TRBV7-8 to TRBJ2-5; no reliable D call. Germline V CDR1 and CDR2: SGHVS, FQNEAQ. V was cut by 2 bases and J by 4 bases, with 8 bases left in between. This CDR3 region has 13 residues. CDR3 protein: CASSLSTSETQYF. The CDR3, as DNA: TGTGCCAGCAGCTTATCGACTTCAGAGACCCAGTACTTC. Using reference TRBV7-8 and TRBJ2-5 for the parts outside the CDR3, the full variable domain is GAGVSQSPRYKVAKRGQDVALRCDPISGHVSLFWYQQALGQGPEFLTYFQNEAQLDKSGLPSDRFFAERPEGSVSTLKIQRTQQEDSAVYLCASSLSTSETQYFGPGTRLLVL.

V usage is TRBV5-5 and J usage is TRBJ1-4, with 9 positions matching TRBD1. V shed 4 bases and J 7 bases; nucleotides not matched to a gene: 8. Germline CDR1 and CDR2: SGHKS and YYEKEE (reference sequence). The CDR3 consists of 15 residues. CDR3 DNA sequence: TGTGCCAGCAGCGGAACAACAGGGGGCGGTGAAAAACTGTTTTTT. Amino acid sequence: CASSGTTGGGEKLFF.